This T cell receptor (beta chain) derives from a study of vaccination and CD4 T cells after COVID-19. Overall study context: Median time from COVID diagnosis to post-COVID sampling was 101 days (35 to 161).

J was trimmed by 5 bases and V by 7 bases; bases with no gene match: 14. Germline-derived CDR1 and CDR2 are SQVTM and ANQGSEA. The CDR3 is 15 amino acids. By frequency in the sample, this clonotype is medium-sized. Its cognate antigen is unknown. The Oncomine TCR Beta short-read assay was applied to DNA of cultured CD4+ T cells. Genomic DNA from cultured CD4+ T cells was extracted. TCRdb reanalysed the PCR reads using MiXCR and keeps one entry per CDR3 protein. The sample has about 6,300 distinct CDR3 sequences; 33% are singletons. Treatment noted: 10-day PBMC culture with coronavirus spike peptide pools or control peptides (ViraFEST assay). It was before the COVID-19 pandemic (2011-2018) that the unexposed donor's CD4+ T cells were collected.

The chain recombines TRBV29-1 with TRBJ1-5; TRBD1 matches 7 bases. What was sequenced was CD4+ T cells from blood, cultured in vitro. The sequence was obtained from a human donor in good health. CDR3 nucleotide sequence: TGCAGCGCAATCACCGACAGGGCGAATGATCAGCCCCAGCATTTT. It translates to CSAITDRANDQPQHF. The whole variable domain, filled in from reference TRBV29-1 and TRBJ1-5, reads SAVISQKPSRDICQRGTSLTIQCQVDSQVTMMFWYRQQPGQSLTLIATANQGSEATYESGFVIDKFPISRPNLTFSTLTVSNMSPEDSSIYLCSAITDRANDQPQHFGDGTRLSIL.